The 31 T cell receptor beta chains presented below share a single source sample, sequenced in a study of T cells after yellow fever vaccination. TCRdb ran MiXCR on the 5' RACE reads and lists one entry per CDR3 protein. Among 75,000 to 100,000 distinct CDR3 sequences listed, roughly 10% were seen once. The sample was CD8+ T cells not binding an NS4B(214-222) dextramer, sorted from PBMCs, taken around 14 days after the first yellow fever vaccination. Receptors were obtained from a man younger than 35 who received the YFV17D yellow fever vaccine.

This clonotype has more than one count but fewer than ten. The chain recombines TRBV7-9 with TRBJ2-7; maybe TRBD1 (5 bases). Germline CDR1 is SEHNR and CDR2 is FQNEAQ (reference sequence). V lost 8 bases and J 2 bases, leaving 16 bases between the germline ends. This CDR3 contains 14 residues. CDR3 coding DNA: TGTGCCAGCGGGCCCGCCGCACAGGCCTACGAGCAGTACTTC. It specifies CASGPAAQAYEQYF.

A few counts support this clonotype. The CDR3 DNA follows: TGTGCCAGCAGTTACTCGTCCGGGCTTAACCTCTCTCCCTACAATGAGCAGTTCTTC. As protein: CASSYSSGLNLSPYNEQFF. The V gene is TRBV6-5, the J gene TRBJ2-1; D call uncertain. Trimming stripped 0 bases from V and 2 bases from J, with 20 bases between. Germline-derived CDR1 and CDR2 are MNHEY and SVGAGI. The CDR3 contains 19 residues.

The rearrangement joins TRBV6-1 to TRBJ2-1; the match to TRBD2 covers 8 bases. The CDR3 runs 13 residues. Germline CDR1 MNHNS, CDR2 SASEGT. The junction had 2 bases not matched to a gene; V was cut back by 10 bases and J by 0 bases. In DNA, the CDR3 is TGTGCCATCGGACTAGCCTCCTACAATGAGCAGTTCTTC. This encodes CAIGLASYNEQFF.

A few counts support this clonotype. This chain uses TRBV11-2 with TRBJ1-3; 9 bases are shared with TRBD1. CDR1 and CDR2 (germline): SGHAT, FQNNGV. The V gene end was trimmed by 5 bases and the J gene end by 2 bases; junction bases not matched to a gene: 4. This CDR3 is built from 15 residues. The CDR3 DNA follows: TGTGCCAGCAGCCCCGGGACAGGGACTGGAAACACCATATATTTT. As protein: CASSPGTGTGNTIYF.

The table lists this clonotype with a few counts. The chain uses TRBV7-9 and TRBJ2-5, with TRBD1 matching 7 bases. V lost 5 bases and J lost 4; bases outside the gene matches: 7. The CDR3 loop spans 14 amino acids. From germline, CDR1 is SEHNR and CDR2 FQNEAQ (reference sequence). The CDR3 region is CASSLGGSAETQYF. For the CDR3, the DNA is TGTGCCAGCAGCCTAGGGGGCTCGGCAGAGACCCAGTACTTC.

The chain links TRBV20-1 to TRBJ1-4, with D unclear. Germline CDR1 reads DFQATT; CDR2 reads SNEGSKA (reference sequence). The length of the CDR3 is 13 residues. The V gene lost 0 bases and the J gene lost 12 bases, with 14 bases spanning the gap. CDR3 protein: CSARDENRVELFF. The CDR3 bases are TGCAGTGCTAGAGATGAGAATCGGGTGGAACTGTTTTTT.

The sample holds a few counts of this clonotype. Here the CDR3 reads CASSFGTGYEQYV. The CDR3 DNA sequence: TGTGCCAGCAGCTTCGGGACAGGGTACGAGCAGTACGTC. The chain carries TRBV11-2 and TRBJ2-7; TRBD1 agrees at 9 bases. The germline V gene has CDR1 SGHAT and CDR2 FQNNGV. Trimming removed 3 bases from V and 4 bases from J; junction bases left unmatched: 1. There are 13 residues in the CDR3.

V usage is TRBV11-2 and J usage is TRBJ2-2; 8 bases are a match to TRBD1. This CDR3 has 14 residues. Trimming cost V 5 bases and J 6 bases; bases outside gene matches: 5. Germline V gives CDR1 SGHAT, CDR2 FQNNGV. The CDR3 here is CASSPTGVAGELFF. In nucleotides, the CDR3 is TGTGCCAGCAGCCCGACAGGGGTGGCCGGGGAGCTGTTTTTT.

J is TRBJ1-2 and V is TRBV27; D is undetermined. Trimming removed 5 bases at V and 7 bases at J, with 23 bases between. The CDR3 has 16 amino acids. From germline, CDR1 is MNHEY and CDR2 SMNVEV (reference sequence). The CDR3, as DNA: TGTGCCAGCAGTCCACGGCGGTCAGGTCGCGTGAGTGGCTACACCTTC. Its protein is CASSPRRSGRVSGYTF.

The CDR3 protein is CASSSYRESYGYTF. For the CDR3, the DNA is TGTGCCAGCAGTTCCTACAGGGAATCCTATGGCTACACCTTC. The V call is TRBV27, the J call TRBJ1-2; weak D call: TRBD1 (6 bases). The CDR3 is 14 residues long. Trimming stripped 4 bases from V and 4 bases from J, with 13 bases between. The germline V gene encodes CDR1 MNHEY and CDR2 SMNVEV (reference sequence).

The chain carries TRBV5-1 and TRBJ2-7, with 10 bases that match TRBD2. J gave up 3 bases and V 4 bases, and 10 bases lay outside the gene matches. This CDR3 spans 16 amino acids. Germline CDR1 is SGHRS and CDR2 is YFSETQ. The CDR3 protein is CASSRGVAGGNYEQYV. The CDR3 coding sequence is TGCGCCAGCAGCCGCGGGGTAGCGGGGGGAAACTACGAGCAGTACGTC.

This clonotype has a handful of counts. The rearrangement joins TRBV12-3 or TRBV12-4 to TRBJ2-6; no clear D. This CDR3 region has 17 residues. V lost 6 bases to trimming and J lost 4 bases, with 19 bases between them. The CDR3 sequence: CASSPDRVSAGANVLTF. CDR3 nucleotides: TGTGCCAGCAGCCCCGACCGGGTCTCGGCAGGGGCCAACGTCCTGACTTTC.

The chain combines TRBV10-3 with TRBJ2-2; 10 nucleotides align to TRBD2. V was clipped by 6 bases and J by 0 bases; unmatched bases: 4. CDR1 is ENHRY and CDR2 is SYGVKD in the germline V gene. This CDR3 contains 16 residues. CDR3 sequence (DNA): TGTGCCATCAGGGTAGCGGGGGGTTCGAACACCGGGGAGCTGTTTTTT. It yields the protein CAIRVAGGSNTGELFF.

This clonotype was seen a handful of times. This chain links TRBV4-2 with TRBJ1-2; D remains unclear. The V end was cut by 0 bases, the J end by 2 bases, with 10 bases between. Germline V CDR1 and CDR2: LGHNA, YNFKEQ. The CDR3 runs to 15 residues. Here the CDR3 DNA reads TGTGCCAGCAGCCAAGACCCCGGGCCAAACTATGGCTACACCTTC. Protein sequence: CASSQDPGPNYGYTF.

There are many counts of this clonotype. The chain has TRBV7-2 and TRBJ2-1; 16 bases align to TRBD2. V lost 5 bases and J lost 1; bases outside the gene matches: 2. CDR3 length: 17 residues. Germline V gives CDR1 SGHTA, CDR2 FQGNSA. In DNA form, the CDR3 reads TGTGCCAGCAGCCAGGGACTAGCGGGGGGGTCCTACAATGAGCAGTTCTTC. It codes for CASSQGLAGGSYNEQFF.

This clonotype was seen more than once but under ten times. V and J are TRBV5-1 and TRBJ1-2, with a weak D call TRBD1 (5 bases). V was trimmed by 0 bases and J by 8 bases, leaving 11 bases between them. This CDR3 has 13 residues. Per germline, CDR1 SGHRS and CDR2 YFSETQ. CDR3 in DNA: TGCGCCAGCAGCTTGGTCCCAGGGAGAGGCTACACCTTC. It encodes CASSLVPGRGYTF.

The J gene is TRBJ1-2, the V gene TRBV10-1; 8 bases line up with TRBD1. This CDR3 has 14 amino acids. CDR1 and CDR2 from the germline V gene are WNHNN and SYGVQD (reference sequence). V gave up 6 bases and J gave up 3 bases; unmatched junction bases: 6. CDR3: CASRIGQGHYGYTF. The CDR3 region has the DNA TGCGCCAGCAGGATCGGACAGGGTCACTATGGCTACACCTTC.

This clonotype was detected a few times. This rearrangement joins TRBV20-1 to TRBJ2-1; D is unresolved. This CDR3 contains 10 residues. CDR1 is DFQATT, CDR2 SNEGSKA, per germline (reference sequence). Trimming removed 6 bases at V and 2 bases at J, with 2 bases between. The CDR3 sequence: CSAAYNEQFF. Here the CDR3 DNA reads TGCAGTGCAGCCTACAATGAGCAGTTCTTC.

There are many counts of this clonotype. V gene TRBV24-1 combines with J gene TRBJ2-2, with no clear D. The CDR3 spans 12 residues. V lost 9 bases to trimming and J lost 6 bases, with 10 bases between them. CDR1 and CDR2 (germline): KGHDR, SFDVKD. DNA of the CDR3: TGTGCCACCTCTCGACCGGCCGGGGAGCTGTTTTTT. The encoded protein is CATSRPAGELFF.

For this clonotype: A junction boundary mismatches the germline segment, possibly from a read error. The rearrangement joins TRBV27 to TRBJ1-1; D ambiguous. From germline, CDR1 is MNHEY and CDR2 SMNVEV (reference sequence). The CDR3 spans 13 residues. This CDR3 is CASSLVGNTEASF. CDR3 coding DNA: TGTGCCAGCAGTTTGGTAGGGAACACTGAAGCTTCCTTT.

CDR3: CASSYRQAGGGEQFF. Here the CDR3 DNA reads TGCGCCAGCAGCTATCGTCAGGCGGGGGGTGGTGAGCAGTTCTTC. The V and J genes are TRBV5-1 and TRBJ2-1; TRBD2 matches at 8 bases. This CDR3 has 15 amino acids. The J segment lost 9 bases and the V segment lost 3 bases, leaving 11 bases of the junction unmatched. Germline CDR1 is SGHRS and CDR2 is YFSETQ. The full variable domain, rest sourced from reference TRBV5-1 and TRBJ2-1, is KAGVTQTPRYLIKTRGQQVTLSCSPISGHRSVSWYQQTPGQGLQFLFEYFSETQRNKGNFPGRFSGRQFSNSRSEMNVSTLELGDSALYLCASSYRQAGGGEQFFGPGTRLTVL.

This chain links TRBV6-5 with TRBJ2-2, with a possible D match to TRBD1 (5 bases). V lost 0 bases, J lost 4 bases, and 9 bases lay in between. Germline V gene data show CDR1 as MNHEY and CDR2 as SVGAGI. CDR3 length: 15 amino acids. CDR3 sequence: CASSYSDTRTGELFF. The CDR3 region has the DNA TGTGCCAGCAGTTACTCGGACACCCGCACCGGGGAGCTGTTTTTT.

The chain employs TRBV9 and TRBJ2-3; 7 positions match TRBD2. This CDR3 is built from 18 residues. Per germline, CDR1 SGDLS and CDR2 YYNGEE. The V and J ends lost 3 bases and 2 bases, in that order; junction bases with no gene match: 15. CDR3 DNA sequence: TGTGCCAGCAGCGCCCCCGGGACTATCGGGGGAATCACAGATACGCAGTATTTT. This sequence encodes CASSAPGTIGGITDTQYF.

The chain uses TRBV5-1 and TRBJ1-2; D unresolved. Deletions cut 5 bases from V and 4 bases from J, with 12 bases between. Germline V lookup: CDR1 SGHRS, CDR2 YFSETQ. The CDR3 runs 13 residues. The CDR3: CASSSDNGYGYTF. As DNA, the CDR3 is TGCGCCAGCAGTTCCGACAACGGCTATGGCTACACCTTC.

The CDR3 reads CASSQDLRKETQYF. The CDR3 nucleotides read TGCGCCAGCAGCCAAGATCTGCGGAAAGAGACCCAGTACTTC. The chain couples TRBV4-3 to TRBJ2-5; D gene ambiguous. The CDR3 covers 14 residues. With 0 bases removed from V and 3 bases from J, the gap between germline ends came to 8 bases. Germline values: CDR1 LGHNA, CDR2 YSLEER.

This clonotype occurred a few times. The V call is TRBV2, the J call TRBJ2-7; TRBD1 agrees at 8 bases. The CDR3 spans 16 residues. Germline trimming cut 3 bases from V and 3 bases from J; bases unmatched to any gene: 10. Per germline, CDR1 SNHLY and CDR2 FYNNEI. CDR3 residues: CASSEAGQGRIYEQYV. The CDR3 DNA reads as TGTGCCAGCAGTGAGGCAGGACAGGGTAGAATCTACGAGCAGTACGTC.

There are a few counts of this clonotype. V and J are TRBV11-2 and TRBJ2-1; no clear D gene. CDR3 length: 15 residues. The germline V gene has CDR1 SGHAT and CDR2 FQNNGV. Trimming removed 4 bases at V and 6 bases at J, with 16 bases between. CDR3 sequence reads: CASSSARTLCNEQFF. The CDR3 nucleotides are TGTGCCAGCAGCTCCGCTCGGACCCTTTGCAATGAGCAGTTCTTC.

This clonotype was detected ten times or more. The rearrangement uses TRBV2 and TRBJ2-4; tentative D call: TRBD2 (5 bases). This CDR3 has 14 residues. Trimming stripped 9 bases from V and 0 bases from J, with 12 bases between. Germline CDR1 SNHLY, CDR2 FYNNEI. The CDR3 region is CASRAGLAKNIQYF. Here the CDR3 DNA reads TGTGCCAGTCGTGCGGGTCTAGCCAAAAACATTCAGTACTTC.

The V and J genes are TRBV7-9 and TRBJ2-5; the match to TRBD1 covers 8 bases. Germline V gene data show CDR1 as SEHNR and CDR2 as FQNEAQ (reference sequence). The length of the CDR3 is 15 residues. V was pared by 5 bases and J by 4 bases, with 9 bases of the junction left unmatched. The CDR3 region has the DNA TGTGCCAGCAGCCCTGCCCAGGGGGCCCCAGAGACCCAGTACTTC. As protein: CASSPAQGAPETQYF.

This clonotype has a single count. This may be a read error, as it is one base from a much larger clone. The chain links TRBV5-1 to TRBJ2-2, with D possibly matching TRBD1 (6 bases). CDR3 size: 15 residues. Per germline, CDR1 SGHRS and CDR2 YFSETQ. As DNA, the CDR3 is TGCGCCAGCAGCTTGACAGGGCTGAACACCGAGGAGCTGTTTTTT. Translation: CASSLTGLNTEELFF.

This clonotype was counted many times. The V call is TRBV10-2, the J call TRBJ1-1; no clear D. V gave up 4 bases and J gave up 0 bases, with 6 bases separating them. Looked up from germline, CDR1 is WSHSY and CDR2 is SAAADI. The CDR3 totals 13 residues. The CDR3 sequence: CASSGGVNTEAFF. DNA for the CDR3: TGCGCCAGCAGTGGGGGAGTGAACACTGAAGCTTTCTTT.